This T cell receptor beta chain was identified in a study of radiotherapy plus CTLA-4 blockade in lung cancer. TCRdb's copy holds only in-frame clones and misses some; the assay was immunoSEQ multiplex PCR. The profile covers about 60,000 clones, with over 70% appearing a single time and 3.5% to 4.5% taken by the ten largest. The V segment lost 2 bases and the J segment 5 bases; nucleotides outside the gene matches: 4. There are 14 residues in the CDR3. Germline V gives CDR1 SEHNR, CDR2 FQNEAQ (reference sequence). Here the sequenced sample was peripheral blood, taken from a patient treated with radiotherapy plus ipilimumab. The receptor comes from a human donor with non-small cell lung cancer who had a partial response to radiotherapy plus ipilimumab. J is TRBJ2-5 and V is TRBV7-9; 8 bases map to TRBD1. In nucleotides, the CDR3 is TGTGCCAGCAGCTTATACAGGGGGGTCGAGACCCAGTACTTC. This codes for CASSLYRGVETQYF. The full variable domain, with the rest looked up from reference TRBV7-9 and TRBJ2-5, is DTGVSQNPRHKITKRGQNVTFRCDPISEHNRLYWYRQTLGQGPEFLTYFQNEAQLEKSRLLSDRFSAERPKGSFSTLEIQRTEQGDSAMYLCASSLYRGVETQYFGPGTRLLVL.